The present entry profiles one TCR beta chain with its context. The CDR3 length is 15 residues. Looked up from germline, CDR1 is SGHNT and CDR2 is YYREEE (reference sequence). Unmatched junction bases numbered 5, after V lost 4 bases and J lost 5 bases. Participants' own reports of clinical history determined their cohort assignment. Donors of Cohort 3 who recovered were those that had two negative PCRs, clearance, or symptom resolution. The data were taken from a study of blood T cell repertoires in COVID-19. Study-level background: Sample material is recorded as cDNA or gDNA derived from T cells, B-cell-depleted T cells, or PBMCs.

How the authors handled the data: The authors estimated nucleated cell counts from reference gene primer amplification. Produced via immunoSEQ multiplex PCR; TCRdb's table is partial and in-frame only. Clone size and V and J calls were adopted from that table, with D and trimming inferred from the DNA. The profile covers about 330,000 clones, with roughly 90% appearing a single time and approximately 17% taken by the ten largest. The genes are TRBV5-4 and TRBJ2-1, with TRBD2 identical over 11 bases. The TCR originated in a woman in her 30s who had recovered from COVID-19. Sequencing input: PBMCs or T cells enriched from blood (not recorded which). The CDR3 region has the DNA TGTGCCAGCAGCCCGGGACTAGCGGCAAACAATGAGCAGTTCTTC. This sequence encodes CASSPGLAANNEQFF.